Included here is one TCR beta chain sequence, with context. The sample is drawn from a study of control samples from healthy donors and cancer patients. Only in-frame clones appear in the TCRdb table, and some are missing; sequencing was by immunoSEQ multiplex PCR. The sample consists of under 150,000 clones, roughly 95% of them appearing once. The sample was blood. The receptor comes from a man younger than 40 in good health.

CDR3 coding DNA: TGTGCCAGCAGCCTAACAGGGTACGTTCATCCATTGAACACTGAAGCTTTCTTT. It translates to CASSLTGYVHPLNTEAFF. V is TRBV5-4 and J is TRBJ1-1, with D maybe TRBD1 (6 bases). The ends were cut back, 4 bases at V and 0 bases at J, with 22 bases in the middle. This CDR3 region has 18 residues. CDR1 and CDR2 from the germline V gene are SGHNT and YYREEE (reference sequence).